These 25 T cell receptor beta chains share one sample of origin, sequenced in a study of post-analysis software for immune sequencing data. Notes on the study in general: Patients used five TRBV segments, including TRBV5-6, TRBV5-1 and TRBV20-1, more often than controls.

Unique molecular identifiers tagged the TCR beta cDNA libraries. TCRdb redid the calling of the PCR reads with MiXCR, one entry per CDR3 protein. The sample includes about 430,000 distinct CDR3 sequences, less than 40% of them seen just once. These receptors lack a known antigen. The sequencing sample was made of blood. The source is a girl under 10 years old with multiple sclerosis.

The DNA for the CDR3 is TGTGCCAGCAGCTTGGGGGGATTTAGGGGGAACACTGAAGCTTTCTTT. It codes for CASSLGGFRGNTEAFF. The J gene is TRBJ1-1, the V gene TRBV5-5; weak D call: TRBD1 (5 bases). The CDR3 covers 16 residues. Germline-derived CDR1 and CDR2 are SGHKS and YYEKEE (reference sequence). V lost 0 bases and J 1 base, leaving 13 bases between the germline ends.

Comments on this clonotype: A much larger clone lies a single base off, so this may be a read error. This rearrangement joins TRBV7-9 to TRBJ2-7, with unresolved D. Trimming shortened V by 3 bases and J by 2 bases, and 5 bases separated the two germline ends. Germline V gives CDR1 SEHNR, CDR2 FQNEAQ (reference sequence). The CDR3 is 12 amino acids. Here the CDR3 reads CASSFTPYEQYF. The CDR3 bases are TGTGCCAGCAGCTTTACCCCCTACGAGCAGTACTTC.

The CDR3 loop is CASSLQTMNTEAFF. The CDR3 nucleotides are TGTGCCAGCAGCTTACAGACCATGAACACTGAAGCTTTCTTT. V usage is TRBV7-6 and J usage is TRBJ1-1, with D unresolved. Trimming left V 2 bases short and J 0 bases short, with 7 bases between. Germline CDR1 and CDR2: SGHVS and FNYEAQ. This CDR3 has 14 amino acids.

This chain links TRBV9 with TRBJ1-2; 10 bases agree with TRBD1. Per germline, CDR1 SGDLS and CDR2 YYNGEE. The CDR3 contains 15 residues. Germline trimming cut 3 bases from V and 7 bases from J; bases unmatched to any gene: 9. The CDR3 bases are TGTGCCAGCAGCGCGATGACAGGGGGCGGAGTTGGCTACACCTTC. Translation gives CASSAMTGGGVGYTF.

The chain couples TRBV3-1 to TRBJ2-3; D might be TRBD1 or TRBD2, each matching 5 bases. The germline V gene encodes CDR1 LGHDT and CDR2 YNNKEL (reference sequence). The CDR3 runs 15 residues. V gave up 3 bases and J gave up 0 bases, with 10 bases separating them. CDR3 nucleotides: TGTGCCAGCAGCCACCACGGGGCTAGCACAGATACGCAGTATTTT. Its translation: CASSHHGASTDTQYF.

The chain is built from TRBV5-4 and TRBJ2-7, with D perhaps TRBD2 (6 bases). V lost 4 bases and J 2 bases, leaving 10 bases between the germline ends. From germline, CDR1 is SGHNT and CDR2 YYREEE (reference sequence). This CDR3 is 13 amino acids long. As DNA, the CDR3 is TGTGCCAGCAGCCGCGGGGAAACCTACGAGCAGTACTTC. As protein: CASSRGETYEQYF.

This clonotype has a handful of counts. V is TRBV12-3 or TRBV12-4 and J is TRBJ1-2; 7 positions match TRBD1. CDR3 length equals 13 residues. The V segment lost 4 bases and the J segment 7 bases; nucleotides outside the gene matches: 6. The CDR3 nucleotides are TGTGCCAGCAGTTGGGACAGAGCGGGTGGCTACACCTTC. Translating it yields CASSWDRAGGYTF.

The V gene is TRBV19, the J gene TRBJ1-2; 8 bases align to TRBD1. CDR3 length: 14 residues. Losses at the gene ends were 3 bases for V and 4 bases for J; bases not matched to a gene: 4. The V gene's germline CDR1 is LNHDA and CDR2 SQIVND (reference sequence). The CDR3 region is CASSMQGASYGYTF. For the CDR3, the DNA is TGTGCCAGTAGTATGCAGGGGGCCTCCTATGGCTACACCTTC.

This clonotype was observed a handful of times. The J gene is TRBJ1-5, the V gene TRBV24-1; TRBD1 aligns across 12 bases. The ends lost 4 bases at V and 4 bases at J; junction bases unmatched: 4. CDR1 and CDR2 from the germline V gene are KGHDR and SFDVKD. CDR3 length equals 16 residues. CDR3 region: CATSDGDRGRNQPQHF. The CDR3 nucleotides read TGTGCCACCAGTGACGGGGACAGGGGGCGTAATCAGCCCCAGCATTTT.

This rearrangement joins TRBV29-1 to TRBJ2-1, with TRBD2 identical over 10 bases. Unmatched junction bases numbered 9, after V lost 7 bases and J lost 9 bases. This CDR3 comprises 13 residues. The germline V gene encodes CDR1 SQVTM and CDR2 ANQGSEA. CDR3 residues: CSALASGSAEQFF. CDR3 nucleotides: TGCAGCGCCCTGGCTAGCGGGAGTGCTGAGCAGTTCTTC.

The table lists this clonotype with a few counts. This chain uses TRBV27 with TRBJ1-1, with 8 bases matching TRBD1. The CDR3 extends over 15 amino acids. V shed 6 bases and J 4 bases; nucleotides not matched to a gene: 10. Germline V lookup: CDR1 MNHEY, CDR2 SMNVEV (reference sequence). CDR3 DNA sequence: TGTGCCAGCAGCCCCCAGGGGGCTGAGGTCACTGAAGCTTTCTTT. Translation: CASSPQGAEVTEAFF.

This chain links TRBV7-6 with TRBJ2-1; TRBD2 matches 9 bases. V gave up 1 base and J gave up 4 bases; unmatched junction bases: 11. The CDR3 consists of 18 residues. The germline CDR1 and CDR2 sequences are SGHVS and FNYEAQ. The CDR3: CASSLGRGSSGVYNEQFF. CDR3 sequence (DNA): TGTGCCAGCAGCTTAGGTCGGGGGTCTAGCGGGGTATACAATGAGCAGTTCTTC. The full variable domain, in which reference TRBV7-6 and TRBJ2-1 provide the parts outside the CDR3, is GAGVSQSPRYKVTKRGQDVALRCDPISGHVSLYWYRQALGQGPEFLTYFNYEAQQDKSGLPNDRFSAERPEGSISTLTIQRTEQRDSAMYRCASSLGRGSSGVYNEQFFGPGTRLTVL.

There are a few counts of this clonotype. The chain combines TRBV19 with TRBJ2-1, with 12 bases matching TRBD2. Trimming took 5 bases from V and 4 from J; bases not matched to a gene: 6. The CDR3 sequence is 16 residues long. Per germline, CDR1 LNHDA and CDR2 SQIVND (reference sequence). The CDR3 DNA follows: TGTGCCAGTAGTGTGCCCGGACTAGCGGGGTACAATGAGCAGTTCTTC. As protein: CASSVPGLAGYNEQFF.

This sequence joins TRBV7-9 and TRBJ2-1; possible D gene TRBD1, 5 bases. Trimming stripped 0 bases from V and 6 bases from J, with 18 bases between. Germline CDR1 reads SEHNR; CDR2 reads FQNEAQ (reference sequence). This CDR3 has 17 amino acids. The CDR3: CASSLAPHSQGVNEQFF. CDR3 DNA sequence: TGTGCCAGCAGCTTAGCCCCCCACAGCCAAGGGGTCAATGAGCAGTTCTTC.

The chain uses TRBV7-9 and TRBJ1-5; the D gene is possibly TRBD1 (5 bases). The CDR3 is 14 residues long. V lost 1 base and J lost 9, with 13 bases in between. Looked up from germline, CDR1 is SEHNR and CDR2 is FQNEAQ (reference sequence). The chain's CDR3 is CASSLGELGRPQHF. In nucleotides, the CDR3 is TGTGCCAGCAGCTTAGGAGAGCTGGGACGGCCCCAGCATTTT.

This clonotype was seen more than once but under ten times. The V call is TRBV7-2, the J call TRBJ2-3, with D perhaps TRBD1 (5 bases). CDR3 size: 16 residues. In germline, CDR1 is SGHTA, CDR2 FQGNSA. V was cut by 1 base and J by 2 bases, with 13 bases left in between. The DNA of the CDR3 is TGTGCCAGCAGCTTAGACTCGGCAGGGATCACAGATACGCAGTATTTT. Translated: CASSLDSAGITDTQYF.

This clonotype was picked up a small number of times. The chain joins TRBV9 to TRBJ2-1; 7 bases line up with TRBD1. V dropped 3 bases and J dropped 0; count of bases not matched to a gene: 12. CDR3 size: 18 residues. Germline assignment: CDR1 SGDLS and CDR2 YYNGEE. The CDR3: CASSAKVRGQSSYNEQFF. In DNA, the CDR3 is TGTGCCAGCAGCGCAAAAGTTCGGGGACAGAGCTCCTACAATGAGCAGTTCTTC. The variable domain in full, completed from reference TRBV9 and TRBJ2-1, reads DSGVTQTPKHLITATGQRVTLRCSPRSGDLSVYWYQQSLDQGLQFLIQYYNGEERAKGNILERFSAQQFPDLHSELNLSSLELGDSALYFCASSAKVRGQSSYNEQFFGPGTRLTVL.

The chain employs TRBV5-1 and TRBJ2-1, with 7 bases identical to TRBD2. The CDR3 runs to 15 residues. V gave up 0 bases and J gave up 8 bases; unmatched junction bases: 8. Germline assignment: CDR1 SGHRS and CDR2 YFSETQ. The CDR3 loop is CASSLAPGGSYEQFF. As DNA, the CDR3 is TGCGCCAGCAGCTTGGCCCCGGGCGGGAGCTATGAGCAGTTCTTC.

The rearrangement links TRBV28 to TRBJ2-7; 8 bases match TRBD1. The CDR3 runs 15 residues. Per the germline V gene, CDR1 is MDHEN and CDR2 is SYDVKM. The V gene end was trimmed by 2 bases and the J gene end by 0 bases; junction bases not matched to a gene: 3. CDR3 bases: TGTGCCAGCAGTTTACCCGGGACAGGCTCCTACGAGCAGTACTTC. Translated: CASSLPGTGSYEQYF.

This clonotype was found a few times. The V call is TRBV10-1, the J call TRBJ2-7; D uncertain. V was clipped by 3 bases and J by 3 bases, with 9 bases between them. Germline CDR1 and CDR2: WNHNN and SYGVQD (reference sequence). This CDR3 comprises 13 residues. CDR3 sequence: CASSDEVIYEQYF. CDR3 nucleotides: TGCGCCAGCAGTGATGAGGTGATCTACGAGCAGTACTTC.

This chain links TRBV4-3 with TRBJ2-5; TRBD2 aligns across 15 bases. V lost 5 bases and J lost 4; bases outside the gene matches: 5. The length of the CDR3 is 16 residues. CDR1 is LGHNA, CDR2 YSLEER, per germline. CDR3 nucleotides: TGCGCCAGCAGCTCCCGGACTAGCGGGAGGGCAGAGACCCAGTACTTC. This gives the protein CASSSRTSGRAETQYF.

This clonotype was counted only a few times. This sequence joins TRBV7-2 and TRBJ2-5; 11 bases are shared with TRBD2. TRBJ2-7 matches the DNA end more closely, so the J call is doubtful. This CDR3 comprises 14 residues. Germline CDR1 SGHTA, CDR2 FQGNSA. As DNA, the CDR3 is TGTGCCAGCAGCCGACTAGCGGGAAACTACGAGCAGTACTTC. It codes for CASSRLAGNYEQYF.

The V call is TRBV20-1, the J call TRBJ2-6; no clear D gene. Trimming pared 0 bases from V and 2 bases from J, leaving 11 bases between. The CDR3 consists of 16 residues. Germline CDR1 reads DFQATT; CDR2 reads SNEGSKA (reference sequence). The CDR3 DNA sequence: TGCAGTGCTAGAGATGGGCCAAGGGCTGGGGCCAACGTCCTGACTTTC. Translated: CSARDGPRAGANVLTF.

The chain links TRBV5-1 to TRBJ2-2; D not resolved. The CDR3 runs to 12 residues. In germline, CDR1 is SGHRS, CDR2 YFSETQ. Trimming shortened V by 6 bases and J by 1 base, and 4 bases separated the two germline ends. As DNA, the CDR3 is TGCGCCAGCAACGAGAACACCGGGGAGCTGTTTTTT. Translation: CASNENTGELFF.

The table lists this clonotype with a count of one. A junction end diverges from the germline sequence, so it may reflect a read error. This chain links TRBV12-3 or TRBV12-4 with TRBJ2-5; TRBD1 agrees at 7 bases. The CDR3 covers 14 residues. The CDR3 region has the DNA TGTGTCAGCAGTTTAGCTGGGGACAGAGGGACCCAGTACTTC. Its protein product is CVSSLAGDRGTQYF.